This T cell receptor (beta chain) was captured by sequencing in a study of blood T cell repertoires in COVID-19. Sequencing used immunoSEQ multiplex PCR; TCRdb keeps in-frame clones, though not all of them. The sample yields around 430,000 clones, 87% seen once. The CDR3 is 16 residues long. The V gene's germline CDR1 is SGHRS and CDR2 YFSETQ. V was pared by 4 bases and J by 4 bases, with 6 bases of the junction left unmatched. The sequence was obtained from a woman between 50 and 59 years old who had recovered from COVID-19. The rearrangement uses TRBV5-1 and TRBJ2-3; 13 bases line up with TRBD2. Material: PBMCs or T cells enriched from blood (not recorded which). The CDR3 DNA reads TGCGCCAGCAGCACCGCAGGACTAGCGGGGGCAGATACGCAGTATTTT. This gives the protein CASSTAGLAGADTQYF. Filled out from reference TRBV5-1 and TRBJ2-3, the complete variable domain reads KAGVTQTPRYLIKTRGQQVTLSCSPISGHRSVSWYQQTPGQGLQFLFEYFSETQRNKGNFPGRFSGRQFSNSRSEMNVSTLELGDSALYLCASSTAGLAGADTQYFGPGTRLTVL.